The following is a T cell receptor (beta chain) sequence with its context. CDR1 SGHAT and CDR2 FQNNGV come from the germline V gene. With 5 bases removed from V and 7 bases from J, the gap between germline ends came to 17 bases. The CDR3 is 14 residues long. The sample originates from a study of blood T cells in healthy people across ages. Using a J-beta primer mix together with a sample-barcoded 5' primer, a second PCR was run for about 7 to 12 cycles. Via MiXCR, TCRdb re-called the 5' RACE reads, giving one row per CDR3 protein. The sample records about 1.1 million distinct CDR3 sequences, around two fifths being singletons.

This receptor was obtained from a man younger than 35 in good health. Sample: blood. This chain uses TRBV11-2 with TRBJ1-1; TRBD1 is a possible D gene (5 bases). The CDR3 bases are TGTGCCAGCAGCCCTGGGACGGTTAGAAGTGAAGCTTTCTTT. Protein: CASSPGTVRSEAFF.